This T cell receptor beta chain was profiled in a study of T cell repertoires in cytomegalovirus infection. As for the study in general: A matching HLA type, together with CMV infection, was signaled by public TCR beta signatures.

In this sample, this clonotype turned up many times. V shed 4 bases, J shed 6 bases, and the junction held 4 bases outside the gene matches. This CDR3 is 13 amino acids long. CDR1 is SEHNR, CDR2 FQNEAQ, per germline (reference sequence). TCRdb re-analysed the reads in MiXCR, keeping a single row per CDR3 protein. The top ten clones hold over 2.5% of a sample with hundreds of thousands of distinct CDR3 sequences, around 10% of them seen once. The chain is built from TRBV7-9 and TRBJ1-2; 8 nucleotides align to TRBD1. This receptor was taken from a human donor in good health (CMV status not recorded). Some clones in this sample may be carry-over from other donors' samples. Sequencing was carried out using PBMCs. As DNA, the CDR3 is TGTGCCAGCAGCTCCCAGGGACAGGATGGCTACACCTTC. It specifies CASSSQGQDGYTF.